The 21 T cell receptor beta chains presented below share a single source sample, sequenced in a study of cytomegalovirus exposure and HLA in healthy donors. The assay was immunoSEQ multiplex PCR, and TCRdb's table has in-frame clones only and misses some. The sample contains tens of thousands of clones, 85% to 95% of which appear only once. Sequenced input: PBMCs. These receptors were obtained from a young man in good health and CMV-seronegative.

In this sample, this clone turned up once. The rearrangement uses TRBV10-3 and TRBJ2-2, with a weak D call TRBD2 (5 bases). The germline gives CDR1 ENHRY, CDR2 SYGVKD. Trimming took off 9 bases at V and 0 bases at J, with 14 bases between the two ends. The CDR3 runs to 15 residues. CDR3 amino acids: CAIAPGGPNTGELFF. In nucleotides, the CDR3 is TGTGCCATAGCTCCTGGAGGCCCGAACACCGGGGAGCTGTTTTTT.

J is TRBJ2-2 and V is TRBV5-6; 8 bases are a match to TRBD2. Germline CDR1 and CDR2: SGHDT and YYEEEE. Trimming at V came to 4 bases and at J to 0 bases, leaving 5 bases not matched to a gene. This CDR3 contains 16 residues. DNA for the CDR3: TGTGCCAGCAGCCCGGGGGGGGGCCCGAACACCGGGGAGCTGTTTTTT. It yields the protein CASSPGGGPNTGELFF.

This chain connects TRBV29-1 to TRBJ2-3; 16 bases line up with TRBD2. This CDR3 region has 16 residues. The ends lost 7 bases at V and 6 bases at J; junction bases unmatched: 10. Looked up from germline, CDR1 is SQVTM and CDR2 is ANQGSEA. CDR3 sequence reads: CSEKKGLAGGDDTQYF. CDR3 bases: TGCAGCGAGAAGAAGGGACTAGCGGGGGGGGACGATACGCAGTATTTT.

The chain combines TRBV10-3 with TRBJ2-1, with 8 bases identical to TRBD2. CDR3 size: 15 residues. Looked up from germline, CDR1 is ENHRY and CDR2 is SYGVKD. With V trimmed by 6 bases and J by 4 bases, 8 bases remained unmatched. CDR3 sequence (DNA): TGTGCCATCAGGTCCTCGGGGGGGCTTTACAATGAGCAGTTCTTC. Translation: CAIRSSGGLYNEQFF.

This chain links TRBV6-5 with TRBJ2-1; 9 bases agree with TRBD2. Per the germline V gene, CDR1 is MNHEY and CDR2 is SVGAGI. The CDR3 runs to 14 residues. With 7 bases clipped from V and 4 bases from J, the junction kept 5 bases outside the gene matches. CDR3 protein: CASTPTSGYNEQFF. As DNA, the CDR3 is TGTGCCAGCACCCCGACTAGCGGATACAATGAGCAGTTCTTC.

This sequence joins TRBV5-1 and TRBJ1-2; tentative D call: TRBD1 (5 bases). V was clipped by 0 bases and J by 8 bases, with 14 bases between them. This CDR3 spans 14 amino acids. Germline V CDR1 and CDR2: SGHRS, YFSETQ. As DNA, the CDR3 is TGCGCCAGCAGCTTGGCCGCAGGGAAAAAGGGCTACACCTTC. Translating gives CASSLAAGKKGYTF.

This chain connects TRBV6-1 to TRBJ2-1, with D hard to call. The CDR3 covers 12 residues. V shed 3 bases and J shed 6 bases, with 6 bases lying between them. Germline lookup yields CDR1 MNHNS and CDR2 SASEGT. CDR3 in DNA: TGTGCCAGCAGTGATTTTCTCAATGAGCAGTTCTTC. Its protein is CASSDFLNEQFF.

In this sample, this clone turned up a few times. V usage is TRBV18 and J usage is TRBJ2-7, with D unresolved. Trimming took off 0 bases at V and 3 bases at J, with 9 bases between the two ends. Germline-derived CDR1 and CDR2 are KGHSH and LQKENI. The length of the CDR3 is 14 residues. For the CDR3, the DNA is TGTGCCAGCTCACCACCGGCGGCAGTCTACGAGCAGTACTTC. Translated, it gives CASSPPAAVYEQYF.

This clone was seen only a few times. V gene TRBV19 combines with J gene TRBJ1-1; 7 bases fit TRBD1. This CDR3 comprises 14 residues. Germline V CDR1 and CDR2: LNHDA, SQIVND (reference sequence). J gave up 4 bases and V 4 bases, and 6 bases lay outside the gene matches. The CDR3 loop reads CASSRPTGSTEAFF. In DNA, the CDR3 is TGTGCCAGTAGTAGGCCGACAGGGAGCACTGAAGCTTTCTTT.

The V gene is TRBV4-1, the J gene TRBJ2-6; D might be TRBD1 (6 bases). CDR3 length: 20 residues. Germline V gives CDR1 MGHRA, CDR2 YSYEKL. V gave up 3 bases and J gave up 0 bases, with 21 bases separating them. Here the CDR3 DNA reads TGCGCCAGCAGCCAGTACTCGATCAGGGGCCAGAACTCTGGGGCCAACGTCCTGACTTTC. Translated: CASSQYSIRGQNSGANVLTF.

J is TRBJ1-2 and V is TRBV29-1; 7 nucleotides match TRBD1. Germline trimming cut 7 bases from V and 4 bases from J; bases unmatched to any gene: 9. Germline V gives CDR1 SQVTM, CDR2 ANQGSEA. This CDR3 is 13 amino acids long. In DNA form, the CDR3 reads TGCAGCGCCCCAGACAGGGACGGCTATGGCTACACCTTC. Residues: CSAPDRDGYGYTF.

The gene calls are TRBV5-8 and TRBJ1-2, with a weak D call TRBD1 (5 bases). V was cut by 0 bases and J by 8 bases, with 17 bases left in between. The length of the CDR3 is 15 residues. The germline CDR1 and CDR2 sequences are SGHTS and YDEGEE. The CDR3, as DNA: TGTGCCAGCAGCTTGGTGGACACCGCGGGAGGAGGCTACACCTTC. Translated, it gives CASSLVDTAGGGYTF.

V gene TRBV6-6 combines with J gene TRBJ1-2; D unclear. There are 14 residues in the CDR3. CDR1 MNHNY and CDR2 SVGAGI come from the germline V gene (reference sequence). The ends were cut back, 2 bases at V and 2 bases at J, with 9 bases in the middle. The chain's CDR3 is CASSYGQANYGYTF. DNA for the CDR3: TGTGCCAGCAGTTACGGGCAGGCAAACTATGGCTACACCTTC.

In its sample, this clone was seen once. The chain carries TRBV7-9 and TRBJ2-1; 13 bases are shared with TRBD2. CDR1 is SEHNR, CDR2 FQNEAQ, per germline (reference sequence). The CDR3 consists of 11 residues. Here the CDR3 reads CTGLAGDEQFF. The CDR3, as DNA: TGTACCGGACTAGCGGGAGATGAGCAGTTCTTC. Together with reference TRBV7-9 and TRBJ2-1, the CDR3 gives the full variable domain: DTGVSQNPRHKITKRGQNVTFRCDPISEHNRLYWYRQTLGQGPEFLTYFQNEAQLEKSRLLSDRFSAERPKGSFSTLEIQRTEQGDSAMYLCTGLAGDEQFFGPGTRLTVL.

CDR3 sequence: CASGLRQGLLFSSTDTQYF. CDR3 DNA sequence: TGTGCTAGTGGCTTACGACAGGGCCTACTTTTTTCTAGCACAGATACGCAGTATTTT. The chain employs TRBV12-5 and TRBJ2-3; 7 bases are shared with TRBD1. The CDR3 is made up of 19 amino acids. CDR1 is LGHNT, CDR2 FRNRAP, per germline. V shed 6 bases, J shed 0 bases, and the junction held 18 bases outside the gene matches. The whole variable domain, remainder taken from reference TRBV12-5 and TRBJ2-3, is DARVTQTPRHKVTEMGQEVTMRCQPILGHNTVFWYRQTMMQGLELLAYFRNRAPLDDSGMPKDRFSAEMPDATLATLKIQPSEPRDSAVYFCASGLRQGLLFSSTDTQYFGPGTRLTVL.

This clone was observed a handful of times. The chain uses TRBV19 and TRBJ2-2; 7 bases match TRBD1. The CDR3 consists of 15 residues. Germline lookup yields CDR1 LNHDA and CDR2 SQIVND (reference sequence). V lost 7 bases and J lost 0; bases outside the gene matches: 5. The CDR3 bases are TGTGCCAGTAAAACAGGGGCCGCGAACACCGGGGAGCTGTTTTTT. Encoded protein: CASKTGAANTGELFF.

The chain links TRBV12-5 to TRBJ2-1; TRBD2 is a possible D gene (6 bases). V lost 7 bases, J lost 6 bases, and 19 bases lay in between. Germline CDR1 LGHNT, CDR2 FRNRAP. The CDR3 sequence is 15 residues long. The CDR3, as DNA: TGTGCTAGTGCCCGGGGACTGGAGTCCCTCAATGAGCAGTTCTTC. Translation: CASARGLESLNEQFF. The variable domain in full, with the rest retrieved from reference TRBV12-5 and TRBJ2-1, is DARVTQTPRHKVTEMGQEVTMRCQPILGHNTVFWYRQTMMQGLELLAYFRNRAPLDDSGMPKDRFSAEMPDATLATLKIQPSEPRDSAVYFCASARGLESLNEQFFGPGTRLTVL.

The rearrangement links TRBV28 to TRBJ2-3; possibly TRBD1 for D (5 bases). The CDR3 spans 14 residues. Germline-derived CDR1 and CDR2 are MDHEN and SYDVKM. V was clipped by 2 bases and J by 4 bases, with 10 bases between them. CDR3 nucleotide sequence: TGTGCCAGCAGTTTACAGGGCGGTGCAGATACGCAGTATTTT. It yields the protein CASSLQGGADTQYF.

This rearrangement joins TRBV28 to TRBJ1-3; TRBD1 matches 8 bases. Germline CDR1 and CDR2: MDHEN and SYDVKM. CDR3 length equals 14 residues. J lost 4 bases, V lost 3 bases, and 2 bases had no gene match. The CDR3 DNA follows: TGTGCCAGCAGTTTGGACAGGGTCGGAAACACCATATATTTT. Translation gives CASSLDRVGNTIYF.

This sequence joins TRBV27 and TRBJ2-7, with TRBD1 matching 7 bases. Germline trimming cut 6 bases from V and 2 bases from J; bases unmatched to any gene: 10. Germline V gene data show CDR1 as MNHEY and CDR2 as SMNVEV (reference sequence). The CDR3 sequence is 15 residues long. The CDR3 DNA is TGTGCCAGCAGCCCAGACAGGGACCAACCCTACGAGCAGTACTTC. Protein product: CASSPDRDQPYEQYF.

The chain combines TRBV2 with TRBJ2-3; 9 positions match TRBD2. The CDR3 has 19 residues. The V gene's germline CDR1 is SNHLY and CDR2 FYNNEI. V lost 0 bases and J lost 0; bases outside the gene matches: 10. CDR3 nucleotides: TGTGCCAGCAGTGAAGCGCTGTGGCTAGCGGGACCCAGCACAGATACGCAGTATTTT. Encoded protein: CASSEALWLAGPSTDTQYF. The full variable domain, completed using reference TRBV2 and TRBJ2-3, is EPEVTQTPSHQVTQMGQEVILRCVPISNHLYFYWYRQILGQKVEFLVSFYNNEISEKSEIFDDQFSVERPDGSNFTLKIRSTKLEDSAMYFCASSEALWLAGPSTDTQYFGPGTRLTVL.